This T cell receptor beta chain originates from a study of T cell responses to AZD1222 COVID-19 vaccine. As for this clone: Its antigen is unknown.

Looked up from germline, CDR1 is LGHDT and CDR2 is YNNKEL (reference sequence). The CDR3 spans 15 residues. Trimming shortened V by 7 bases and J by 7 bases, and 17 bases separated the two germline ends. The table came from immunoSEQ multiplex PCR; TCRdb's copy has only in-frame clones and leaves some out. The repertoire includes about 110,000 clones, approximately 94% of them detected once, and 2.9% sits in the top ten. Study-wide findings and caveats: Sampled repertoires all dated from after the peak T cell response.

This TCR was sampled from an adult who received the AZD1222 COVID-19 vaccine. The sample was peripheral blood, taken 28 days after the second AZD1222 dose. This chain joins TRBV3-1 (or the pseudogene TRBV3-2) and TRBJ1-6; no definite D call. CDR3 in amino acids: CASTLSPGGNSPLHF. CDR3 coding DNA: TGTGCCAGCACCCTATCCCCAGGAGGGAATTCACCCCTCCACTTT.